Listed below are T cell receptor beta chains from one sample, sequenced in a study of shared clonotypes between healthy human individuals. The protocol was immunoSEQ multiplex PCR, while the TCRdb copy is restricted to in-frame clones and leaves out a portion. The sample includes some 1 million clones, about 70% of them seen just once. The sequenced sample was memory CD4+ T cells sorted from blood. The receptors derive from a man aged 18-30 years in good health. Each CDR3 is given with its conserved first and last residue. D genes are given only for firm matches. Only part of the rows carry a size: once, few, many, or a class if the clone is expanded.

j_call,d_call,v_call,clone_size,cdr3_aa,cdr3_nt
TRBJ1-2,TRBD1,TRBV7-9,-,CASSQAGTAYGYTF,TGTGCCAGCAGTCAAGCCGGGACAGCATATGGCTACACCTTC
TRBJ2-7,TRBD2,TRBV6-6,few,CASRAGTSGSYEQYF,TGTGCCAGCAGGGCCGGGACTAGCGGCTCCTACGAGCAGTACTTC
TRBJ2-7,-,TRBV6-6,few,CASLRAGTYEQYF,TGTGCCAGTCTCCGGGCAGGGACCTACGAGCAGTACTTC
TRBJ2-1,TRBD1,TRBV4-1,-,CASSRTLGGQETHNEQFF,TGCGCCAGCAGCCGCACCTTGGGGGGACAGGAAACCCACAATGAGCAGTTCTTC
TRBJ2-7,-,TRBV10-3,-,CAISHGQNYEQYF,TGTGCCATCAGCCATGGACAAAACTACGAGCAGTACTTC
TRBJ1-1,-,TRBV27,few,CASRALDTEAFF,TGTGCCAGCAGGGCATTGGACACTGAAGCTTTCTTT
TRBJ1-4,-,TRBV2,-,CASSDGPPEKLFF,TGTGCCAGCAGTGACGGACCCCCGGAAAAACTGTTTTTT
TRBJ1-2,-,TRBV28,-,CASSFGIYGYTF,TGTGCCAGCAGTTTCGGCATCTATGGCTACACCTTC
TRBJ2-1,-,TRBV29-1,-,CSLGTSINEQFF,TGCAGCTTAGGCACTAGCATCAATGAGCAGTTCTTC
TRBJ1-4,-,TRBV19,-,CASSTGATNEKLFF,TGTGCCAGTAGTACAGGGGCAACTAATGAAAAACTGTTTTTT
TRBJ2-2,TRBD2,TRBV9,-,CASSALGGSNTGELFF,TGTGCCAGCAGCGCCTTGGGGGGGTCGAACACCGGGGAGCTGTTTTTT
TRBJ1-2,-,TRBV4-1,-,CASSQVTGTPGTLGYTF,TGCGCCAGCAGCCAAGTTACCGGGACACCGGGGACTCTTGGCTACACCTTC
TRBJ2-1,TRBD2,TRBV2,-,CASRVLGTSFQFF,TGTGCCAGCAGGGTTCTCGGGACTAGCTTCCAGTTCTTC
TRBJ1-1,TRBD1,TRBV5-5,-,CASSLAPGQGAGATFF,TGTGCCAGCAGCTTGGCCCCGGGACAGGGGGCGGGGGCGACTTTCTTT
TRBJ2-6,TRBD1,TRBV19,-,CASTGQEISGANVLTF,TGTGCCAGTACCGGACAGGAGATCTCTGGGGCCAACGTCCTGACTTTC
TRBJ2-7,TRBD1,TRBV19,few,CASSTDGTGPLYEQYF,TGTGCCAGTAGTACGGACGGGACAGGCCCCCTCTACGAGCAGTACTTC
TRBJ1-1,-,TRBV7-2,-,CASSPSTRTGAEAFF,TGTGCCAGCAGCCCTTCGACCAGGACGGGCGCTGAAGCTTTCTTT
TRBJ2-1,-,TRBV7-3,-,CASAEGITYNEQFF,TGTGCCAGCGCCGAGGGAATTACCTACAATGAGCAGTTCTTC
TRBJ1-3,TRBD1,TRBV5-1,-,CASSSGTGVGNTIYF,TGCGCCAGCAGCTCCGGGACAGGGGTTGGAAACACCATATATTTT
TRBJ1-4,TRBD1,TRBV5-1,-,CASSLDRHQNEKLFF,TGCGCCAGCAGCCTGGACAGGCATCAAAATGAAAAACTGTTTTTT
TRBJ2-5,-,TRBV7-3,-,CASSLSPQETQYF,TGTGCCAGCAGCTTAAGCCCTCAAGAGACCCAGTACTTC
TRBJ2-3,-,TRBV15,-,CATAIESSYTQYF,TGTGCCACCGCGATCGAAAGCTCTTATACGCAGTATTTT
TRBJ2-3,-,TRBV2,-,CASSEIGTDTQYF,TGTGCCAGCAGTGAAATCGGCACAGATACGCAGTATTTT
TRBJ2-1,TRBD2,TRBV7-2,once,CASSLAMPSGHNEQFF,TGTGCCAGCAGCTTAGCCATGCCTAGCGGGCACAATGAGCAGTTCTTC
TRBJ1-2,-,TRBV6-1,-,CASREREGLNYGYTF,TGTGCCAGCAGGGAGAGAGAGGGGCTTAACTATGGCTACACCTTC
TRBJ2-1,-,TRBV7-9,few,CASSFPRAYNEQFF,TGTGCCAGCAGCTTCCCCCGGGCGTACAATGAGCAGTTCTTC
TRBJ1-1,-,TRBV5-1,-,CASSLDLDTEAFF,TGCGCCAGCAGCTTGGATTTGGACACTGAAGCTTTCTTT
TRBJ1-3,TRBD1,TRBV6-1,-,CASSDPRGSDGNTIYF,TGTGCCAGCAGTGACCCCAGGGGGTCCGATGGAAACACCATATATTTT
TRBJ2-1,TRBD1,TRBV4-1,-,CASSQEGYRGEQFF,TGCGCCAGCAGCCAAGAAGGATACAGGGGTGAACAGTTCTTC
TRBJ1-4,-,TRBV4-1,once,CASSQEGFTNEKLFF,TGCGCCAGCAGCCAAGAGGGGTTCACTAATGAAAAACTGTTTTTT
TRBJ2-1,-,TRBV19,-,CASRGLVKYEQFF,TGTGCCAGTAGGGGGCTAGTTAAGTATGAGCAGTTCTTC
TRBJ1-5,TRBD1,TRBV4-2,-,CASSLPTGGRGNQPQHF,TGTGCCAGCAGCTTGCCCACAGGGGGTAGGGGCAATCAGCCCCAGCATTTT
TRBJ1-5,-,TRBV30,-,CAWGKRERREGPQHF,TGTGCCTGGGGCAAGAGGGAAAGGCGCGAGGGGCCCCAGCATTTT
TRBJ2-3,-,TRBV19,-,CATVGRGRTDTQYF,TGTGCCACCGTAGGGCGGGGCAGGACAGATACGCAGTATTTT
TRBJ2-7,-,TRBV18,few,CASSPSPGSYEQYF,TGTGCCAGCTCACCCTCCCCAGGGTCGTACGAGCAGTACTTC
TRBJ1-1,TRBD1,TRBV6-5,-,CASNQGGSSTEAFF,TGTGCCAGCAATCAGGGGGGATCGAGCACTGAAGCTTTCTTT
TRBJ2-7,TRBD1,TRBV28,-,CALGDSSYEQYF,TGTGCCCTGGGGGACAGTTCCTACGAGCAGTACTTC
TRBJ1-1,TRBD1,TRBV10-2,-,CASSGPGQGVSDTEAFF,TGCGCCAGCAGTGGACCGGGACAGGGGGTTTCGGACACTGAAGCTTTCTTT
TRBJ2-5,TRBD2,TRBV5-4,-,CASSRTSGGGKTQYF,TGTGCCAGCAGCCGGACTAGCGGGGGGGGGAAGACCCAGTACTTC
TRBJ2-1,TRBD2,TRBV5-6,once,CASSAGLAGYNEQFF,TGTGCCAGCAGCGCCGGACTAGCGGGGTACAATGAGCAGTTCTTC
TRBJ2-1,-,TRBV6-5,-,CASAHRRSYNEQFF,TGTGCCAGCGCCCACCGCCGATCCTACAATGAGCAGTTCTTC
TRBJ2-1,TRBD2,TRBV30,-,CAWIGGTSGLQFF,TGTGCCTGGATTGGAGGGACTAGCGGGCTCCAGTTCTTC
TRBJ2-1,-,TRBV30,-,CAWSPVGNEQFF,TGTGCCTGGAGTCCTGTTGGCAATGAGCAGTTCTTC
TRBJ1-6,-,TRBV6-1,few,CASSELDGGASPLHF,TGTGCCAGCAGTGAATTGGACGGAGGAGCATCACCCCTCCACTTT
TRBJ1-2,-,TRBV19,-,CASNLGQNFHGYTF,TGTGCCAGTAACCTCGGACAGAACTTCCATGGCTACACCTTC
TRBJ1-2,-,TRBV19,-,CASSIERGYGYTF,TGTGCCAGTAGTATAGAGCGGGGGTATGGCTACACCTTC